The rows below give T cell receptor beta chains drawn from one sample of a study of blood T cells in healthy people across ages. TCRdb reprocessed the 5' RACE reads via MiXCR and lists one record per CDR3 protein. There are some 1.4 million distinct CDR3 sequences in the sample; about 40% occur only once, and 7.9% lies in the top ten. What was sequenced was blood. The receptors here all came from a woman aged 18-29 years in good health. Both conserved end residues are part of each CDR3. The order of the fields is V gene, J gene, clone size, D gene, CDR3 DNA, CDR3 protein. The D gene is left open where the match is weak. Size tells how often a clone was seen (once, few, many) or the class of an expanded clone, and some rows leave it out.

TRBV27,TRBJ2-1,few,NA,TGTGCCAGCAGTGGAGGGGGGGCCCCGTACAATGAGCAGTTCTTC,CASSGGGAPYNEQFF
TRBV25-1,TRBJ1-4,few,NA,TGTGCCAGCAGTGACACCGGGGGGCCGAACGAAAAACTGTTTTTT,CASSDTGGPNEKLFF
TRBV4-2,TRBJ2-3,once,TRBD2,TGTGCCAGCAGCCAAGGAGGCGGGAGAGCGTATTTT,CASSQGGGRAYF
TRBV6-5,TRBJ1-2,NA,NA,TGTGCCAGCAGACCTAACACCGAAAACTATGGCTACACCTTC,CASRPNTENYGYTF
TRBV21-1,TRBJ2-7,NA,NA,TGTGCCAGCAGCAAAGTTCCCGGGGAGGGCGGGGTCTCCTACGAGCAGTACTTC,CASSKVPGEGGVSYEQYF
TRBV10-3,TRBJ2-1,few,TRBD2,TGTGCCATCAGTGAGGGGACTAGCGGGAGCTCCTACAATGAGCAGTTCTTC,CAISEGTSGSSYNEQFF
TRBV4-2,TRBJ2-1,few,NA,TGTGCCAGCAGCCAGGAGGGTTCCAGCTCCTACAATGAGCAGTTCTTC,CASSQEGSSSYNEQFF
TRBV21-1,TRBJ2-7,NA,NA,TGTGCCAGCAGCAAAGCGAGCCTACCCTACGAGCAGTACTTC,CASSKASLPYEQYF
TRBV12-3/TRBV12-4,TRBJ2-5,few,NA,TGTGCCAGCAGTTTAGCAGGACAGCTGACACAAGAGACCCAGTACTTC,CASSLAGQLTQETQYF
TRBV9,TRBJ2-7,NA,NA,TGTGCCAGCAGGAGTGCAGTGTACGTCTCAGGTGACGAGCAGTACTTC,CASRSAVYVSGDEQYF
TRBV7-2,TRBJ1-4,few,NA,TGTGCCAGCAGCTTTTGGGGACTTCCTAATGAAAAACTGTTTTTT,CASSFWGLPNEKLFF
TRBV5-1,TRBJ2-7,few,NA,TGCGCCAGCAGCCCGTTGTCTGAGAACGAGCAGTACTTC,CASSPLSENEQYF
TRBV4-1,TRBJ1-4,few,NA,TGCGCCAGCAGCCAAGGAGTAAGGGACAATGAAAAACTGTTTTTT,CASSQGVRDNEKLFF
TRBV5-1,TRBJ2-6,NA,NA,TGCGCCAGCACCAAGGCAGGGGAGGCTGGGGCCAACGTCCTGACTTTC,CASTKAGEAGANVLTF
TRBV11-3,TRBJ2-3,NA,TRBD1,TGTGCCAGCAGCTTAGGGGGGACAGAGGCCACAGATACGCAGTATTTT,CASSLGGTEATDTQYF
TRBV12-3/TRBV12-4,TRBJ2-1,few,TRBD2,TGTGCCAGCAATAACCGAGCACAAAGGCGGGAGGCAGGTCACAATGAGCAGTTCTTC,CASNNRAQRREAGHNEQFF
TRBV7-2,TRBJ2-5,NA,TRBD1,TGTGCCAGCAGCTTAGACCGACAGGGTTCGCAGTACTTC,CASSLDRQGSQYF
TRBV6-4,TRBJ1-5,NA,NA,TGTGCCAGCAGTGACGAGGCGGAGCAGCCCCAGCATTTT,CASSDEAEQPQHF
TRBV6-6,TRBJ1-1,NA,NA,TGTGCCAGCAGTTACCCTAAACCCGAAGCTTTCTTT,CASSYPKPEAFF
TRBV7-2,TRBJ2-1,NA,NA,TGTGCCAGCAGCCCAAACATCGGGACCCTCGGTGGGTTCTTC,CASSPNIGTLGGFF
TRBV7-2,TRBJ2-3,few,NA,TGTGCCAGCAGTTATATTAAGAGGAGTGGGATGGATACGCAGTATTTT,CASSYIKRSGMDTQYF
TRBV12-3/TRBV12-4,TRBJ1-4,NA,NA,TGTGCCAGCAGGAAACAAAAAATGGGGGCCGAAAAACTGTTTTTT,CASRKQKMGAEKLFF
TRBV3-1,TRBJ2-1,NA,NA,TGTGCCAGCAGCGGTGTCCTAAGCTCCTACAATGAGCAGTTCTTC,CASSGVLSSYNEQFF
TRBV6-2/TRBV6-3,TRBJ2-1,NA,TRBD1,TGTGCCAGCAGTCCGACAGGGTGGGCCTACGAGCAGTTCTTC,CASSPTGWAYEQFF
TRBV12-3/TRBV12-4,TRBJ1-5,few,NA,TGTGCCAGCGGCCAGAGAGGGGATAGCAATCAGCCCCAGCATTTT,CASGQRGDSNQPQHF
TRBV10-3,TRBJ2-7,NA,TRBD2,TGTGCCATCAGTGGTTCTAGCGGGATCGGTGGGTACGAGCAGTACTTC,CAISGSSGIGGYEQYF
TRBV20-1,TRBJ2-7,NA,NA,TGCAGTGCTAGAGCGGGTGGGGGGAGCTCCTACAATGAGCAGTACTTC,CSARAGGGSSYNEQYF
TRBV20-1,TRBJ1-2,NA,NA,TGCAGTGGGGGGGCAACTAACTATGGCTACACCTTC,CSGGATNYGYTF
TRBV6-5,TRBJ1-5,NA,NA,TGTGCCAGCAGTTACACGATAGGCAATCAGCCCCAGCATTTT,CASSYTIGNQPQHF
TRBV11-2,TRBJ1-2,NA,NA,TGTGCCAGCAGCGAGCGGGCCGCAAACAGGGCGGACTATGGCTACACCTTC,CASSERAANRADYGYTF
TRBV21-1,TRBJ2-4,NA,NA,TGTGCCAGCAGCAAACGTGGGACTAGCGATCTAGCCAAAAACATTCAGTACTTC,CASSKRGTSDLAKNIQYF
TRBV11-3,TRBJ2-5,NA,NA,TGTGCCAGCAGCTCCCGGGACTCCATGCCCGAGACCCAGTACTTC,CASSSRDSMPETQYF
TRBV5-4,TRBJ2-3,NA,TRBD2,TGTGCCACGGGGGGGGACGGCACAGATACGCAGTATTTT,CATGGDGTDTQYF
TRBV6-6,TRBJ2-5,once,TRBD2,TGTGCCAGCAGTTACTCGATCGCGGGAGGGCAGAGAGAGACCCAGTACTTC,CASSYSIAGGQRETQYF
TRBV7-2,TRBJ1-5,NA,NA,TGTGCCAGCAGCTTAGTGGAATATCAGCCCCAGCATTTT,CASSLVEYQPQHF
TRBV5-1,TRBJ2-7,NA,NA,TGCGCCAGCAGCCAAGGTGGGACAACAACCTACGAGCAGTACTTC,CASSQGGTTTYEQYF
TRBV12-3/TRBV12-4,TRBJ2-3,NA,TRBD2,TGTGCCAGCAGTCTATCTATTCTAGCGGGGCCTAGCACAGATACGCAGTATTTT,CASSLSILAGPSTDTQYF
TRBV4-1,TRBJ2-7,NA,TRBD1,TGTGCCAGCAGCCAAGATGACAGGGCTTACGAGCAGTACTTC,CASSQDDRAYEQYF
TRBV12-3/TRBV12-4,TRBJ1-3,NA,NA,TGTGCCAGCAATGGAGGACGTTTAAGCTCTGGAAACACCATATATTTT,CASNGGRLSSGNTIYF
TRBV2,TRBJ1-5,few,NA,TGTGCCAGCGGAGGGTTGGGGACCCAGCATTTT,CASGGLGTQHF
TRBV20-1,TRBJ2-2,once,TRBD2,TGCAGTGCTAGAGTTAGCGGGAGAGACACCGGGGAGCTGTTTTTT,CSARVSGRDTGELFF
TRBV30,TRBJ1-2,NA,TRBD1,TGTGCCTGGCGTGGGGACAGGAGGCTTTATGGCTACACCTTC,CAWRGDRRLYGYTF
TRBV15,TRBJ2-3,NA,NA,TGTGCCACCAGCAGAGATAGGATTGGGACCACAGATACGCAGTATTTT,CATSRDRIGTTDTQYF
TRBV5-1,TRBJ1-6,few,NA,TGCGCCAGCAGCTTGGGAGAACGAAATTCACCCCTCCACTTT,CASSLGERNSPLHF
TRBV3-1,TRBJ1-1,NA,TRBD1,TGTGCCAGCAGCCAGATGACAGGGGATGGGGCTTTCTTT,CASSQMTGDGAFF
TRBV3-1,TRBJ2-5,few,TRBD2,TGTGCCAGCAGCCCGCGTATTTCTAGCGGGCACCAAGAGACCCAGTACTTC,CASSPRISSGHQETQYF
TRBV11-2,TRBJ1-2,few,NA,TGTGCCAGCAGCCCTAATTCGGTAGGCCTTAACTATGGCTACACCTTC,CASSPNSVGLNYGYTF
TRBV4-3,TRBJ2-7,NA,NA,TGCGCCAGCAGCCAAGTCTCTGGCGAGATCTCCTACGAGCAGTACTTC,CASSQVSGEISYEQYF
TRBV18,TRBJ2-5,once,TRBD1,TGTGCCAGCTCACCGACAGGGGGTGACCAAGAGACCCAGTACTTC,CASSPTGGDQETQYF
TRBV5-1,TRBJ2-1,few,NA,TGCGCCTCGGGGGTCGGGTCCAATGAGCAGTTCTTC,CASGVGSNEQFF
TRBV20-1,TRBJ1-1,NA,NA,TGCAGTGCTACGACAGCTGTCATGAACACTGAAGCTTTCTTT,CSATTAVMNTEAFF
TRBV12-1,TRBJ2-1,NA,NA,TGTGTCAGCAGCTTTGGATCCAGCGGGAGCTACAATGAGCAGTTCTTC,CVSSFGSSGSYNEQFF